The 21 T cell receptor beta chains given below trace back to one sample, sequenced in a study of shared clonotypes between healthy human individuals. TCRdb's copy holds only in-frame clones and misses some; the assay was immunoSEQ multiplex PCR. The repertoire consists of a few hundred thousand clones, with roughly 95% occurring once and the leading ten covering 0.095% to 0.12%. Naive CD8 populations comprised CD45RO-negative cells positively selected for CCR7, excluding terminally differentiated effector memory CD45RA+ cells. The sequenced sample consisted of naive CD8+ T cells sorted from blood. These receptors all come from a woman aged 25 to 39 in good health.

The chain recombines TRBV6-5 with TRBJ2-3; weak D call: TRBD2 (5 bases). The germline V gene encodes CDR1 MNHEY and CDR2 SVGAGI. The CDR3 is 14 residues long. V lost 5 bases and J lost 5, with 14 bases in between. The CDR3 bases are TGTGCCAGCAGTGATTCCAGTGGGAGAGATACGCAGTATTTT. It translates to CASSDSSGRDTQYF.

The chain carries TRBV27 and TRBJ2-1; D might be TRBD2 (6 bases). The CDR3 has 15 amino acids. The ends were cut back, 3 bases at V and 6 bases at J, with 15 bases in the middle. Germline CDR1 reads MNHEY; CDR2 reads SMNVEV (reference sequence). CDR3 sequence (DNA): TGTGCCAGCAGTTTGTTGGTCCTCGGGGGCAATGAGCAGTTCTTC. It is translated as CASSLLVLGGNEQFF.

The chain joins TRBV11-3 to TRBJ2-3; TRBD2 matches 10 bases. The germline CDR1 and CDR2 sequences are SGHNT and YENEEA. The CDR3 runs 16 residues. V lost 4 bases to trimming and J lost 1 base; unmatched junction nucleotides: 5. This CDR3 reads CASSSSGRDGTDTQYF. The CDR3 bases are TGTGCCAGCAGCTCTAGCGGGAGAGATGGCACAGATACGCAGTATTTT.

This rearrangement joins TRBV20-1 to TRBJ1-2; D remains unclear. CDR1 and CDR2 from the germline V gene are DFQATT and SNEGSKA (reference sequence). Trimming shortened V by 6 bases and J by 4 bases, and 9 bases separated the two germline ends. The CDR3 is 11 residues long. Written as DNA, the CDR3 is TGCAGTGCCCCAGACCTCTATGGCTACACCTTC. It translates to CSAPDLYGYTF.

The CDR3 nucleotides read TGTGCCAGCACCTCGCGTTTGTCTGAAGCTTTCTTT. Protein: CASTSRLSEAFF. The gene calls are TRBV7-8 and TRBJ1-1; D not certain. Germline V lookup: CDR1 SGHVS, CDR2 FQNEAQ. The germline V and J ends were trimmed by 7 bases and 6 bases, with 12 bases remaining between them. This CDR3 is built from 12 residues.

The J gene is TRBJ2-1, the V gene TRBV21-1; the DNA was not used to check the table's D call, TRBD2. TRBV21-1 is a pseudogene locus. This CDR3 comprises 16 residues. In DNA, the CDR3 is TGTGCCAGCAGCATAGGGACTAGCGGTGTCAATCGTGAGCAGTTCTTC. Encoded protein: CASSIGTSGVNREQFF.

With respect to this clone: Other DNA sequences in the same sample also yield this CDR3. V gene TRBV28 combines with J gene TRBJ2-5, with D perhaps TRBD2 (6 bases). The CDR3 is made up of 12 amino acids. Germline V gene lookup returns CDR1 MDHEN and CDR2 SYDVKM. Trimming took off 3 bases at V and 4 bases at J, with 6 bases between the two ends. In nucleotides, the CDR3 is TGTGCCAGCAGTTTCGGGGGAGAGACCCAGTACTTC. This sequence encodes CASSFGGETQYF. Full variable domain (missing parts from reference TRBV28 and TRBJ2-5): DVKVTQSSRYLVKRTGEKVFLECVQDMDHENMFWYRQDPGLGLRLIYFSYDVKMKEKGDIPEGYSVSREKKERFSLILESASTNQTSMYLCASSFGGETQYFGPGTRLLVL.

The J gene is TRBJ1-5, the V gene TRBV6-5, with D hard to call. V was clipped by 6 bases and J by 15 bases, with 27 bases between them. The CDR3 consists of 15 residues. The V gene's germline CDR1 is MNHEY and CDR2 SVGAGI. The CDR3: CASSSNMGSPILWHF. CDR3 DNA: TGTGCCAGCAGCTCCAATATGGGATCCCCTATACTCTGGCATTTT.

In the case of this clone: Other nucleotide sequences from this sample produce the same CDR3. The rearrangement uses TRBV27 and TRBJ2-2; possibly TRBD1 or TRBD2 for D (5 bases each). This CDR3 region has 13 residues. Germline V gives CDR1 MNHEY, CDR2 SMNVEV (reference sequence). V gave up 2 bases and J gave up 8 bases, with 9 bases separating them. As DNA, the CDR3 is TGTGCCAGCAGTTTAGGGGGACCAGGGGAGCTGTTTTTT. It yields the protein CASSLGGPGELFF.

The V and J genes are TRBV5-4 and TRBJ2-7; D gene uncertain. This CDR3 is 15 amino acids long. In germline, CDR1 is SGHNT, CDR2 YYREEE (reference sequence). The V and J ends lost 0 bases and 0 bases respectively, with 10 bases between them. CDR3 bases: TGTGCCAGCAGCTTGGCCGGCGGAAGCTCCTACGAGCAGTACTTC. Amino acid sequence: CASSLAGGSSYEQYF.

The rearrangement links TRBV2 to TRBJ2-7; maybe TRBD2 (6 bases). This CDR3 is built from 15 residues. The V gene lost 0 bases and the J gene lost 3 bases, with 12 bases spanning the gap. Germline-derived CDR1 and CDR2 are SNHLY and FYNNEI. CDR3 DNA sequence: TGTGCCAGCAGTGAAGCGAGAGGGACTTACTACGAGCAGTACTTC. Encoded protein: CASSEARGTYYEQYF.

The CDR3 region is CASTGTPLAKNIQYF. For the CDR3, the DNA is TGTGCCAGCACGGGAACACCACTAGCCAAAAACATTCAGTACTTC. The rearrangement joins TRBV6-1 to TRBJ2-4, with D maybe TRBD2 (5 bases). Per germline, CDR1 MNHNS and CDR2 SASEGT. The CDR3 covers 15 residues. Trimming took 7 bases from V and 0 from J, leaving 13 bases between them.

The chain carries TRBV27 and TRBJ2-5, with 12 positions matching TRBD2. The J call could be wrong; TRBJ2-7 is a better fit for the DNA end. The germline CDR1 and CDR2 sequences are MNHEY and SMNVEV (reference sequence). The CDR3 loop spans 15 amino acids. This CDR3 is CASSILAGGPDEQYF. DNA of the CDR3: TGTGCCAGCAGTATTCTAGCGGGAGGGCCTGACGAGCAGTACTTC.

In the case of this clone: This sample includes further DNA sequences coding for the same CDR3. The chain recombines TRBV7-8 with TRBJ1-1; a weak D match, TRBD1 (5 bases). Germline values: CDR1 SGHVS, CDR2 FQNEAQ. V was shortened by 1 base and J by 1 base, with 7 bases between the two germline ends. CDR3 length: 14 amino acids. The CDR3: CASSLGGENTEAFF. The CDR3 DNA sequence: TGTGCCAGCAGCTTAGGGGGGGAGAACACTGAAGCTTTCTTT.

The chain links TRBV29-1 to TRBJ2-1; D is unclear. The CDR3 is 13 residues long. The V gene's germline CDR1 is SQVTM and CDR2 ANQGSEA. The ends were cut back, 2 bases at V and 2 bases at J, with 7 bases in the middle. CDR3 sequence (DNA): TGCAGCGTTGAACAGCAGCCCTACAATGAGCAGTTCTTC. Translation gives CSVEQQPYNEQFF.

This clone occurred a few times. The rearrangement uses TRBV30 and TRBJ1-1; 7 bases are shared with TRBD1. J lost 11 bases, V lost 3 bases, and 9 bases had no gene match. CDR1 and CDR2 (germline): GTSNPN, SVGIG (reference sequence). The CDR3 contains 12 residues. The CDR3 nucleotides are TGTGCCTGGAGAGCACAGGGGCTGGAGGCTTTCTTT. It is translated as CAWRAQGLEAFF. The entire variable domain, with the rest obtained from reference TRBV30 and TRBJ1-1, is as follows: SQTIHQWPATLVQPVGSPLSLECTVEGTSNPNLYWYRQAAGRGLQLLFYSVGIGQISSEVPQNLSASRPQDRQFILSSKKLLLSDSGFYLCAWRAQGLEAFFGQGTRLTVV.

The chain recombines TRBV27 with TRBJ2-7; the match to TRBD2 covers 8 bases. The CDR3 runs to 11 residues. Germline-derived CDR1 and CDR2 are MNHEY and SMNVEV (reference sequence). Trimming at V came to 5 bases and at J to 13 bases, leaving 7 bases not matched to a gene. The DNA of the CDR3 is TGTGCCAGCAGTCCGGGGGGGGCTATCTACTTC. It is translated as CASSPGGAIYF.

The rearrangement uses TRBV11-2 and TRBJ2-2; D is unclear. The V gene's germline CDR1 is SGHAT and CDR2 FQNNGV. The CDR3 extends over 15 amino acids. V was cut by 1 base and J by 6 bases, with 12 bases left in between. The CDR3 protein is CASSLVPVGAGELFF. As DNA, the CDR3 is TGTGCCAGCAGCTTAGTGCCCGTCGGCGCCGGGGAGCTGTTTTTT.

V gene TRBV29-1 combines with J gene TRBJ2-7; a possible D gene is TRBD1 (6 bases). Germline V gene data show CDR1 as SQVTM and CDR2 as ANQGSEA. CDR3 size: 14 residues. Trimming shortened V by 5 bases and J by 0 bases, and 14 bases separated the two germline ends. CDR3 nucleotides: TGCAGCGTTCTGGGTGGGGGCTACTCCTACGAGCAGTACTTC. Translated, it gives CSVLGGGYSYEQYF.

This chain connects TRBV9 to TRBJ2-1, with 9 nucleotides matching TRBD1. Germline CDR1 and CDR2: SGDLS and YYNGEE. The CDR3 sequence is 14 residues long. The V segment lost 4 bases and the J segment 7 bases; nucleotides outside the gene matches: 6. CDR3 in amino acids: CASSPRDRENEQFF. The DNA for the CDR3 is TGTGCCAGCAGCCCGAGGGACAGGGAAAATGAGCAGTTCTTC.

The gene calls are TRBV28 and TRBJ2-2; possibly TRBD2 for D (6 bases). Looked up from germline, CDR1 is MDHEN and CDR2 is SYDVKM. Trimming cost V 4 bases and J 0 bases, with 15 bases left between them. CDR3 length equals 17 residues. CDR3 sequence (DNA): TGTGCCAGCAGTTCCCCCTTAGCGGCTACGAACACCGGGGAGCTGTTTTTT. Translating it yields CASSSPLAATNTGELFF.